The following is a T cell receptor beta chain sequence with its context. What it binds is unknown. CD8 cells classed as naive were CD45RO-negative and positively selected for CCR7, excluding terminally differentiated effector memory CD45RA+ cells. The data were produced by immunoSEQ multiplex PCR, yet TCRdb's version contains in-frame clones alone and is incomplete. The sample has nearly 2 million clones, approximately 95% seen once. V was shortened by 5 bases and J by 0 bases, with 5 bases between the two germline ends. Looked up from germline, CDR1 is MNHEY and CDR2 is SMNVEV (reference sequence). The CDR3 spans 13 residues. The data stem from a study of shared clonotypes between healthy human individuals. Study conclusions and caveats: Depth of sequencing was expected to influence donor clonotype sharing. Tissues were not sampled, only blood, and their repertoires likely differ. Non-shared clonotypes showed lower generation probabilities than clonotypes common to all four donors.

This sequence joins TRBV27 and TRBJ1-5; D is ambiguous. This sequence originates from a man aged 18 to 35 in good health. Sequences were obtained from naive CD8+ T cells sorted from blood. The CDR3 DNA follows: TGTGCCAGCAGTGACGATAGCAATCAGCCCCAGCATTTT. Translation gives CASSDDSNQPQHF.